This TCR beta chain was documented in a study of T cells in Graves' hyperthyroidism and ophthalmopathy. TCR beta CDR3 region amplification was performed from RNA transcripts. The HTBI set primed first-round TCR CDR3 RT-PCR. In TCRdb, the multiplex PCR reads were re-called with MiXCR into one record per CDR3 protein. The data hold about 660,000 distinct CDR3 sequences, with just under 45% observed a single time. The CDR3 consists of 14 residues. J gave up 5 bases and V 7 bases, and 6 bases lay outside the gene matches. From germline, CDR1 is SNHLY and CDR2 FYNNEI. The sample holds many counts of this clonotype.

The chain carries TRBV2 and TRBJ1-2; 11 bases align to TRBD1. Material: peripheral blood or thyroid tissue (not recorded which). This receptor was obtained from an adult man with Graves' disease, either hyperthyroidism or ophthalmopathy (not recorded which). The CDR3 here is CASTPGQGAYGYTF. CDR3 coding DNA: TGTGCCAGCACTCCCGGACAGGGGGCGTATGGCTACACCTTC.